This TCR beta chain derives from a study of graft-versus-host responses after intestinal transplantation (dated by TCRdb to about 2021). Background for the entire study: Multivisceral, liver-intestinal, or isolated intestinal transplants were received by the recipients. To identify alloreactive clones, pre-transplant mixed lymphocyte reaction products were sequenced and compared with unstimulated pre-transplant donor and recipient T cells. All recipients received anti-thymocyte globulin induction followed by maintenance tacrolimus and steroids for roughly 3 years. Rather than going through the commercial service, samples from a few later patients were sequenced in-house on an Illumina MiSeq and processed with MiXCR. A peak of at least 4% donor T cells among recipient peripheral blood mononuclear cells was the definition used for donor T cell macrochimerism. The cohort enrolled approximately 24 intestinal transplant recipients including one retransplant, and a few patients lacking pretransplant specimens were excluded. After intestinal transplantation, graft-versus-host and host-versus-graft alloreactive T cell clones in the graft, circulation and bone marrow were tracked using bulk TCR-beta CDR3 sequencing. Study-wide findings and limitations: Conclusions were limited by the relatively low number and heterogeneity of intestinal transplant patients. GvH clones were found in recipient bone marrow, and some of the GvH clones appeared earlier in ileal mucosa or blood, which is consistent with an intestinal mucosal origin. Patients with donor T cell macrochimerism had high GvH to HvG T cell clonal ratios in their allografts. Peak levels of circulating GvH clones were associated with declines in HvG clones early after transplant.

As regards this clone: Its antigen is still unknown. Within one base of it there is no much larger clone, and no base qualities were kept.

Sequences SGDLS (CDR1) and YYNGEE (CDR2) are obtained from the germline V gene. Including cysteine and phenylalanine, the CDR3 has 15 amino acids. Here the CDR3 DNA is all that survives: 45 bases in frame from base 1. The germline ends are 11 bases apart after V is trimmed by 0 bases and J by 3 bases. Library preparation employed the immunoSEQ multiplex PCR assay. For most patients, genomic DNA was isolated using the Qiagen DNeasy Blood and Tissue Kit and was shipped frozen to Adaptive Biotechnologies for TCR sequencing. High-throughput TCR-beta CDR3 sequencing of genomic DNA from most patients was performed by Adaptive Biotechnologies. In the original analysis: Adaptive's ImmunoSEQ software was the source of the TCR sequencing data for over 15 patients, while a few other patients were processed with MiXCR and VDJtools. CD4 versus CD8 sorting errors were corrected by removing sequences found in both subsets at a frequency ratio below 5:1. CDR3 nucleotide sequences shared by donor and recipient were removed because the origin of these sequences could not be assigned. At least 2-fold expansion over unstimulated cells and a minimum CFSE-low frequency of 0.002% (template counts) or 0.001% (read counts) were required for clones to be classified as alloreactive. Clones were considered mappable if detected in sequenced pre-transplant spleen, lymph node, or MLR CFSE-low populations of the donor or recipient. The cumulative frequency of alloreactive clones was calculated as a percentage of all sequences, weighted by copy number. TCRdb limited this immuneACCESS table to in-frame rearrangements with V and J called. A share of clones is missing; checked studies link under half to unresolved V genes, and the rest is unexplained. That table gives V, J and clone size, and the DNA gave D and trimming. Counted in this sample were fewer than 130,000 clones; 93% of them appeared once. Approximately 0.49% of the sample is in the top ten clones.

This specimen's time point label, interpreted: cells obtained before transplantation from donor or recipient. CD3+CD4+ and CD3+CD8+ populations were FACS-sorted from unstimulated pre-transplant donor and recipient cells taken from spleen or lymph nodes. The receptor was derived from a human donor who received an intestinal transplant. The rearranged chain carries TRBV9 and TRBJ2-3, with TRBD2 perhaps the D gene, on 6 matching bases. This specimen consisted of unstimulated CD8+ T cells sorted from spleen or lymph node cells, obtained before intestinal transplant. The CDR3 region reads CASSVADGGTDTQYF. The DNA is TGTGCCAGCAGCGTAGCTGATGGAGGGACAGATACGCAGTATTTT.